The T cell receptor (beta chain) described here comes from a study of T cell responses to AZD1222 COVID-19 vaccine. Overall study context: Second doses were pooled across both intervals (about 4 or about 12 weeks).

Only in-frame clones appear in the TCRdb table, and some are missing; sequencing was by immunoSEQ multiplex PCR. This sample yields 250,000 or so clones, of which 85% to 95% are seen a single time; roughly 0.6% belongs to the top ten. Details on this clone: Its antigen is as yet unknown. Within the sample, other DNA sequences also encode this same CDR3.

Germline CDR1 reads SGDLS; CDR2 reads YYNGEE. The J segment lost 7 bases and the V segment lost 0 bases, leaving 2 bases of the junction unmatched. This CDR3 is built from 14 residues. General observations from the study: Of spike-specific TCRs, nearly half reportedly target regions left unmutated in variants. The breadth and depth of Spike-specific TCRs increased once two AZD1222 doses had been given. Repertoires were obtained solely post-peak T cell response.

The source of this sequence is an adult in good health. V is TRBV9 and J is TRBJ1-4; TRBD1 aligns across 8 bases. Material: peripheral blood, obtained on day 0 of AZD1222 vaccination. CDR3 region: CASSVGQGREKLFF. The CDR3 DNA reads TGTGCCAGCAGCGTAGGACAGGGGCGTGAAAAACTGTTTTTT.